Sequencing of this T cell receptor (beta chain) was carried out in a study of molecular identifiers for immune sequencing clone quantification. Study-wide points: In a background of about a million naive cells, spiked Jurkat TCR RNA from one cell was reportedly detectable.

This clonotype was recorded many times. Its antigen is unidentified. Using its own MiXCR run on the PCR reads, TCRdb lists one record per CDR3 protein. The sample consists of 400,000 to 600,000 distinct CDR3 sequences, about 20% of them appearing once. Germline values: CDR1 GTSNPN, CDR2 SVGIG (reference sequence). The CDR3 is 13 residues long. V dropped 0 bases and J dropped 4; count of bases not matched to a gene: 2. This TCR was sampled from a human donor in good health. Some libraries in this study had Jurkat cell RNA spiked in. Sequenced sample: naive CD8+ T cells from blood, with Jurkat cell RNA spiked in. Subset specified: FACS-sorted CD8+CD4-CCR7+CD45RA+ naive T cells. This chain links TRBV30 with TRBJ2-7; 8 nucleotides align to TRBD2. The CDR3 loop reads CAWSVGGVYEQYF. CDR3 DNA sequence: TGTGCCTGGAGTGTCGGGGGGGTTTACGAGCAGTACTTC.